This T cell receptor (beta chain) was captured by sequencing in a study of CD8+CD57+ T cells in acquired aplastic anemia. As for the study in general: Sorted CD4+ plus CD8+ cells gave DNA averaging about 3.2 ug. Mean read depth for CD4+ cells from healthy donors was 9.5 million to 13 million.

Study observations and caveats: The CD8+ Simpson's diversity of patients and controls was not significantly different.

TCR beta VDJ and CDR3 profiling used genomic DNA as template. Each CDR3 protein is one row after TCRdb ran MiXCR on the reads. The sample includes 200,000 to 250,000 distinct CDR3 sequences, about 59% of them seen just once. The CDR3 is made up of 15 amino acids. Trimming shortened V by 1 base and J by 0 bases, and 10 bases separated the two germline ends. The V gene's germline CDR1 is SGHDN and CDR2 FVKESK. Of note for this clonotype: Its antigen is not identified.

This receptor was taken from a human donor in good health. Input material: sorted CD4+, CD8+, or CD8+CD57+ T cells (not recorded which) from PBMCs. The rearrangement uses TRBV14 and TRBJ2-7; D may be TRBD1 (5 bases). The CDR3 DNA reads TGTGCCAGCAGCCAAGCATCGGACAACTCCTACGAGCAGTACTTC. This gives the protein CASSQASDNSYEQYF.